This TCR beta chain was recorded in a study of blood T cells in healthy people across ages. Per germline, CDR1 MNHEY and CDR2 SVGAGI. Trimming stripped 0 bases from V and 7 bases from J, with 13 bases between. CDR3 length: 15 residues. This clonotype was recorded a few times. Combining a sample-barcoded 5' primer with a J-beta primer mix, a second PCR ran for about 6 to 11 cycles. The study obtained at least 2.5 million CDR3-containing paired-end reads from every sample. MiXCR, applied by TCRdb to the 5' RACE reads, yields one record per CDR3 protein. Among fewer than 1,200,000 distinct CDR3 sequences listed, about 25% were seen once. Peripheral blood from each donor was collected in a volume of approximately 10 milliliters. Separately, the same data were catalogued under a study of T cells of mothers and their children.

Sequencing input: blood. The V and J genes are TRBV6-5 and TRBJ1-5; D call uncertain. The receptor's source is a girl aged 2 to 10 in good health. The CDR3 is CASSYSDASGQPQHF. CDR3 bases: TGTGCCAGCAGTTACTCGGACGCCTCCGGACAGCCCCAGCATTTT.